There are a few counts of the clone carrying this T cell receptor beta chain. Its antigen is unknown. It was with a sample-barcoded 5' primer and a J-beta primer mix that a second PCR of about 6 to 12 cycles was run. TCRdb called the 5' RACE reads again in MiXCR, with one record for every CDR3 protein. The sample includes fewer than 700,000 distinct CDR3 sequences, 40% to 45% of them seen just once. These data originate in a study of blood T cells in healthy people across ages. General study results and limits: A roughly linear fall in TCR beta diversity per million T cells was seen with increasing age.

Sequencing input: blood. This receptor was obtained from a man older than 75 in good health.

CDR3 residues: CASSQYRGSSYEQYF. In DNA form, the CDR3 reads TGTGCCAGCAGCCAGTATAGGGGATCCTCCTACGAGCAGTACTTC. The chain combines TRBV3-1 with TRBJ2-7; D perhaps matches TRBD1 (5 bases). CDR1 LGHDT and CDR2 YNNKEL come from the germline V gene (reference sequence). V was cut by 3 bases and J by 0 bases, with 12 bases left in between. The CDR3 length is 15 residues.